This TCR beta chain was captured by sequencing in a study of T cell changes during pregnancy in multiple sclerosis. The protocol was immunoSEQ multiplex PCR, while the TCRdb copy is restricted to in-frame clones and leaves out a portion. This table holds tens of thousands of clones, about nine tenths found once. The clonotype comes from a female donor in good health, enrolled as a control in a pregnancy study. The sample here was peripheral blood, taken in the third trimester of pregnancy.

The DNA of the CDR3 is TGTGCCAGCAGTTCAGCAGGGGGCTATCAGCCCCAGCATTTT. Its protein product is CASSSAGGYQPQHF. This chain joins TRBV27 and TRBJ1-5, with 8 bases identical to TRBD1. The J segment lost 5 bases and the V segment lost 4 bases, leaving 4 bases of the junction unmatched. Germline V gene data show CDR1 as MNHEY and CDR2 as SMNVEV (reference sequence). This CDR3 spans 14 amino acids.